Below, 12 T cell receptor beta chains from the same sample are listed, as sequenced in a study of T cell repertoires in ileal Crohn's disease (dated by TCRdb to between 2018 and 2021). Library prep was done by the immunoSEQ multiplex PCR assay. Imported from immuneACCESS, the table was reduced by TCRdb to in-frame sequences with V and J called. These copies leave out some clones; in studies compared against another copy, an unresolved V gene accounts for under half, and the cause of the remainder is not known. This sample lists 13,000 or so clones; approximately 90% were detected once. Around 3.5% of the sample is in the top ten clones. Sequenced material: ileal tissue. These receptors were taken from an adult with Crohn's disease.

In its sample, this clone was seen once. Other DNA sequences in this sample translate to the same CDR3. This sequence joins TRBV7-3 and TRBJ2-3, with 9 bases matching TRBD2. The CDR3 has 14 residues. J lost 3 bases, V lost 5 bases, and 3 bases had no gene match. The germline CDR1 and CDR2 sequences are SGHTA and FQGTGA. The CDR3 region is CASSLSGGTDTQYF. The CDR3 nucleotides are TGTGCCAGCAGCCTTAGCGGGGGAACAGATACGCAGTATTTT.

The CDR3 DNA sequence: TGTGCCAGCACGAGGGACAGTGGGAGGAATGAGCAGTTCTTC. Translation gives CASTRDSGRNEQFF. This chain links TRBV5-4 with TRBJ2-1; D is perhaps TRBD1 (7 bases). CDR1 is SGHNT and CDR2 is YYREEE in the germline V gene (reference sequence). V was trimmed by 6 bases and J by 7 bases, leaving 17 bases between them. This CDR3 comprises 14 residues.

The chain uses TRBV5-1 and TRBJ1-2; 7 bases agree with TRBD1. This CDR3 has 12 residues. Losses at the gene ends were 4 bases for V and 7 bases for J; bases not matched to a gene: 4. CDR1 SGHRS and CDR2 YFSETQ come from the germline V gene. The CDR3 bases are TGCGCCAGCAGCGGTGACAGGGTTGGCTACACCTTC. As protein: CASSGDRVGYTF.

The rearrangement joins TRBV9 to TRBJ1-5, with TRBD1 as a possible D gene (5 bases). Germline values: CDR1 SGDLS, CDR2 YYNGEE. V was trimmed by 4 bases and J by 5 bases, leaving 10 bases between them. This CDR3 has 13 residues. CDR3 coding DNA: TGTGCCAGCAGCCGGACGGGGGATCAGCCCCAGCATTTT. It yields the protein CASSRTGDQPQHF.

This chain's CDR3 is CASRDRVGNEQYF. In DNA, the CDR3 is TGCGCCAGCCGGGACAGGGTAGGGAACGAGCAGTACTTC. The J gene is TRBJ2-7, the V gene TRBV4-1; the match to TRBD1 covers 9 bases. Germline CDR1 MGHRA, CDR2 YSYEKL. The CDR3 runs 13 residues. The junction had 7 bases not matched to a gene; V was cut back by 8 bases and J by 5 bases.

The chain employs TRBV15 and TRBJ2-5, with D possibly TRBD2 on 6 matching bases. This CDR3 spans 16 amino acids. Trimming removed 0 bases from V and 5 bases from J, with 16 bases in between. The germline V gene has CDR1 LNHNV and CDR2 YYDKDF (reference sequence). CDR3 residues: CATSRDLGSAGETQYF. In DNA, the CDR3 is TGTGCCACCAGCAGAGATCTTGGGTCTGCGGGGGAGACCCAGTACTTC.

The table lists this clone with a count of one. J is TRBJ1-6 and V is TRBV30; TRBD1 is a possible D gene (6 bases). Germline V gene sequence: CDR1 GTSNPN, CDR2 SVGIG (reference sequence). V was clipped by 2 bases and J by 4 bases, with 12 bases between them. CDR3 length: 15 amino acids. The CDR3 here is CAWSPLTGYNSPLHF. CDR3 sequence (DNA): TGTGCCTGGAGTCCACTGACAGGATATAATTCACCCCTCCACTTT.

The chain recombines TRBV5-8 with TRBJ2-5, with a possible D match to TRBD1 (5 bases). This CDR3 region has 15 residues. Trimming took 4 bases from V and 3 from J, leaving 16 bases between them. Germline V gene data show CDR1 as SGHTS and CDR2 as YDEGEE. The chain's CDR3 is CASSRLAGWEETQYF. CDR3 DNA: TGTGCCAGCAGCCGGCTTGCAGGGTGGGAAGAGACCCAGTACTTC. The full variable domain, with the rest looked up from reference TRBV5-8 and TRBJ2-5, is EAGVTQSPTHLIKTRGQQATLRCSPISGHTSVYWYQQALGLGLQFLLWYDEGEERNRGNFPPRFSGRQFPNYSSELNVNALELEDSALYLCASSRLAGWEETQYFGPGTRLLVL.

The chain links TRBV6-5 to TRBJ1-2, with D possibly matching TRBD1 (6 bases). CDR3 length: 13 residues. CDR1 is MNHEY, CDR2 SVGAGI, per germline. V was clipped by 6 bases and J by 2 bases, with 10 bases between them. Here the CDR3 DNA reads TGTGCCAGCAGAACTACAGGGAACTATGGCTACACCTTC. Translating gives CASRTTGNYGYTF.

The chain links TRBV27 to TRBJ2-4; TRBD1 matches 9 bases. This CDR3 contains 16 residues. Germline CDR1 and CDR2: MNHEY and SMNVEV (reference sequence). V was pared by 6 bases and J by 2 bases, with 8 bases of the junction left unmatched. CDR3 residues: CASSSRGQGSKNIQYF. The CDR3 coding sequence is TGTGCCAGCAGCTCCCGTGGACAGGGGTCCAAAAACATTCAGTACTTC.

V is TRBV29-1 and J is TRBJ2-7; the match to TRBD2 covers 7 bases. The CDR3 runs to 13 residues. Germline-derived CDR1 and CDR2 are SQVTM and ANQGSEA. With 3 bases clipped from V and 5 bases from J, the junction kept 7 bases outside the gene matches. CDR3 sequence: CSVDRVGGNEQYF. The DNA for the CDR3 is TGCAGCGTTGATAGGGTGGGGGGGAACGAGCAGTACTTC.

The J gene is TRBJ1-1, the V gene TRBV5-5; 7 nucleotides align to TRBD1. The V segment lost 4 bases and the J segment 3 bases; nucleotides outside the gene matches: 15. The CDR3 spans 17 residues. CDR1 and CDR2 (germline): SGHKS, YYEKEE (reference sequence). The CDR3 region is CASSLGGATGQYTEAFF. Written as DNA, the CDR3 is TGTGCCAGCAGCCTCGGGGGGGCAACGGGACAGTACACTGAAGCTTTCTTT.